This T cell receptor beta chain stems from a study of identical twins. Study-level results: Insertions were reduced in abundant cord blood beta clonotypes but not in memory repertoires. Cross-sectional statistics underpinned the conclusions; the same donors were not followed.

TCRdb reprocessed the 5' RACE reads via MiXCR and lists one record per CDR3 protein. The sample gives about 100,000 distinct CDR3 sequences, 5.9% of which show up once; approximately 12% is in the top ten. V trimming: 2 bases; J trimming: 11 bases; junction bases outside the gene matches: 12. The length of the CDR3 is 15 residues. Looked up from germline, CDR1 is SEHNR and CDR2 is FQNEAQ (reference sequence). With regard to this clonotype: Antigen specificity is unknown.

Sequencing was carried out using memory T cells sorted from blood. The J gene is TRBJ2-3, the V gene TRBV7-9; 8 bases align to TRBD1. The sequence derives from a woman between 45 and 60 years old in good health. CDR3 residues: CASSLNWDRKMWQYF. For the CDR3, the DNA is TGTGCCAGCAGCTTAAATTGGGACAGGAAGATGTGGCAGTATTTT. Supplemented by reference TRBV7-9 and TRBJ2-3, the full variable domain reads DTGVSQNPRHKITKRGQNVTFRCDPISEHNRLYWYRQTLGQGPEFLTYFQNEAQLEKSRLLSDRFSAERPKGSFSTLEIQRTEQGDSAMYLCASSLNWDRKMWQYFGPGTRLTVL.